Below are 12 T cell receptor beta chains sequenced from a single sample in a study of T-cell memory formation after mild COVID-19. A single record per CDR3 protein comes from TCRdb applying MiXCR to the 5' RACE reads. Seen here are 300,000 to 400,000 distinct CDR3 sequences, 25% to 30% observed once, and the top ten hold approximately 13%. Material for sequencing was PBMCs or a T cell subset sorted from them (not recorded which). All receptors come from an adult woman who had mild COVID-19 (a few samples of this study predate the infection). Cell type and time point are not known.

In nucleotides, the CDR3 is TGTGCCAGCAGCCAAGTTCCAGGACAGGGCGCTGAAGCTTTCTTT. Translation gives CASSQVPGQGAEAFF. The V call is TRBV3-1, the J call TRBJ1-1, with 8 nucleotides matching TRBD1. The length of the CDR3 is 15 residues. Germline assignment: CDR1 LGHDT and CDR2 YNNKEL (reference sequence). The V gene end was trimmed by 1 base and the J gene end by 6 bases; junction bases not matched to a gene: 7.

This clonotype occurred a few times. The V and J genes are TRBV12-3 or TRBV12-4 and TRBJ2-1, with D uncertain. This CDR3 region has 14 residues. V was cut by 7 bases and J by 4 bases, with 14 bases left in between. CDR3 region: CASTSNNWYNEQFF. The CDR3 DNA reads TGTGCCAGCACTTCCAATAACTGGTACAATGAGCAGTTCTTC.

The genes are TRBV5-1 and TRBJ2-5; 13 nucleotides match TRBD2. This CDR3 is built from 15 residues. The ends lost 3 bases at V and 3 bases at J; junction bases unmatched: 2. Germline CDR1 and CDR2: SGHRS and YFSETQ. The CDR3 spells CASSSGTSGKETQYF. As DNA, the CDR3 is TGCGCCAGCAGCTCAGGGACTAGCGGGAAAGAGACCCAGTACTTC.

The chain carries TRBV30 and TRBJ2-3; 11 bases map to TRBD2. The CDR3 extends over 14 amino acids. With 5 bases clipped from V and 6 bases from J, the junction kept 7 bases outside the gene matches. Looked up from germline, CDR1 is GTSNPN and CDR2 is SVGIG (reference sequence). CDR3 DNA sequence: TGTGCCTGGCTACTAGCGGGAGCTGAGGATACGCAGTATTTT. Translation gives CAWLLAGAEDTQYF.

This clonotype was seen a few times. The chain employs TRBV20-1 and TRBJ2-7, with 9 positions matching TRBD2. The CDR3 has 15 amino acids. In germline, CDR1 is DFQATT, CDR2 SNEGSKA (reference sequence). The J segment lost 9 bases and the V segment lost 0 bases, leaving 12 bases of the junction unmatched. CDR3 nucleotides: TGCAGTGCTAGAGATAGTGGACTAGCGAGTACCGGGCAGTACTTC. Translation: CSARDSGLASTGQYF.

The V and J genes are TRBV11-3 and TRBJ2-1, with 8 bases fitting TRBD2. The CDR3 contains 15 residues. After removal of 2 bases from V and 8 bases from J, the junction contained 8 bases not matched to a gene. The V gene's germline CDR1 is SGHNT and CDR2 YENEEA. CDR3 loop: CASSLTGLEVDEQFF. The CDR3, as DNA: TGTGCCAGCAGCTTAACGGGACTAGAGGTTGATGAGCAGTTCTTC.

In DNA form, the CDR3 reads TGCAGTGCTAGAGATCCCACAGGGGGATACTATGGCTACACCTTC. Translating it yields CSARDPTGGYYGYTF. The genes are TRBV20-1 and TRBJ1-2; 8 positions agree with TRBD1. The CDR3 is 15 residues long. The V segment lost 0 bases and the J segment 3 bases; nucleotides outside the gene matches: 6. The V gene's germline CDR1 is DFQATT and CDR2 SNEGSKA (reference sequence).

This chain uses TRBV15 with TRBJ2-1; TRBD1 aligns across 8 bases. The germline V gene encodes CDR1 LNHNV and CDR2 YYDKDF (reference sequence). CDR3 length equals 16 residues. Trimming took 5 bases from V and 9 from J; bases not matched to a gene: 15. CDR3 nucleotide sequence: TGTGCCACCAGCGGCGCCCGGGACAGGAACCTGGTTGAGCAGTTCTTC. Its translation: CATSGARDRNLVEQFF.

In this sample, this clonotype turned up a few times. In DNA form, the CDR3 reads TGCGCCAGCAGCCGATCCGATTCGGGGGAGTTTTCACCCCTCCACTTT. Its translation: CASSRSDSGEFSPLHF. The V call is TRBV5-1, the J call TRBJ1-6; maybe TRBD1 (5 bases). Trimming took 4 bases from V and 9 from J, leaving 20 bases between them. This CDR3 comprises 16 residues. Germline values: CDR1 SGHRS, CDR2 YFSETQ. The variable domain in full, with the rest retrieved from reference TRBV5-1 and TRBJ1-6, is KAGVTQTPRYLIKTRGQQVTLSCSPISGHRSVSWYQQTPGQGLQFLFEYFSETQRNKGNFPGRFSGRQFSNSRSEMNVSTLELGDSALYLCASSRSDSGEFSPLHFGNGTRLTVT.

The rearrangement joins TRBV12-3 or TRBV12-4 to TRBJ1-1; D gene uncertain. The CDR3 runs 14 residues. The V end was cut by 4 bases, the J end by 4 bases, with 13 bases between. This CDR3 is CASSSPTWGTEAFF. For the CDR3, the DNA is TGTGCCAGCAGTTCCCCGACTTGGGGCACTGAAGCTTTCTTT.

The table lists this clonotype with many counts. The CDR3 DNA reads as TGTGCCAGCAGCTTCGGACAGGGGAGGGAGACCCAGTACTTC. This translates into CASSFGQGRETQYF. The gene calls are TRBV7-9 and TRBJ2-5; TRBD1 aligns across 9 bases. The CDR3 is 14 residues long. The V gene end was trimmed by 3 bases and the J gene end by 5 bases; junction bases not matched to a gene: 4. Germline CDR1 is SEHNR and CDR2 is FQNEAQ (reference sequence). The variable domain in full, completed from reference TRBV7-9 and TRBJ2-5, reads DTGVSQNPRHKITKRGQNVTFRCDPISEHNRLYWYRQTLGQGPEFLTYFQNEAQLEKSRLLSDRFSAERPKGSFSTLEIQRTEQGDSAMYLCASSFGQGRETQYFGPGTRLLVL.

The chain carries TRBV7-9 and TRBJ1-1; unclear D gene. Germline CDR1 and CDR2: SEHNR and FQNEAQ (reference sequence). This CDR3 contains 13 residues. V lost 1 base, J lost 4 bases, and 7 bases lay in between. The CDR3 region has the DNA TGTGCCAGCAGCTTAGAAGGGATCACTGAAGCTTTCTTT. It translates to CASSLEGITEAFF.